Below are 8 T cell receptor beta chains sequenced from a single sample in a study of blood T cell repertoires in COVID-19. The protocol was immunoSEQ multiplex PCR, while the TCRdb copy is restricted to in-frame clones and leaves out a portion. The data show about 83,000 clones, with about nine tenths seen just once and approximately 2.9% held by the top ten. The sequenced material came from peripheral blood. The receptors were sampled from a woman between 50 and 59 years old with active or convalescent COVID-19.

J is TRBJ1-1 and V is TRBV5-1; D gene unclear. CDR1 and CDR2 from the germline V gene are SGHRS and YFSETQ. The CDR3 has 16 amino acids. The germline V and J ends were trimmed by 4 bases and 6 bases, with 22 bases remaining between them. The CDR3 DNA sequence: TGCGCCAGCAGCCGGTATGCATCAGGTACCGGGGCTGAAGCTTTCTTT. As protein: CASSRYASGTGAEAFF.

In DNA form, the CDR3 reads TGTGCCAGCAGTTTATCGTCCAATACGGTTAGTGGCTACACCTTC. Translated: CASSLSSNTVSGYTF. This chain uses TRBV27 with TRBJ1-2; D is ambiguous. Germline-derived CDR1 and CDR2 are MNHEY and SMNVEV (reference sequence). The V and J ends lost 0 bases and 7 bases respectively, with 15 bases between them. The CDR3 consists of 15 residues.

For the CDR3, the DNA is TGTGCCAGCAGCTTAGATCATGGGAGGGAGACCCAGTACTTC. This codes for CASSLDHGRETQYF. This sequence joins TRBV11-2 and TRBJ2-5, with D possibly TRBD2 on 6 matching bases. The CDR3 totals 14 residues. Germline-derived CDR1 and CDR2 are SGHAT and FQNNGV. V was cut by 0 bases and J by 5 bases, with 10 bases left in between.

This chain connects TRBV19 to TRBJ2-3; 7 bases are a match to TRBD1. Germline-derived CDR1 and CDR2 are LNHDA and SQIVND (reference sequence). The CDR3 extends over 16 amino acids. The V segment lost 6 bases and the J segment 3 bases; nucleotides outside the gene matches: 12. CDR3 amino acids: CASSLTWDSQTDTQYF. DNA for the CDR3: TGTGCCAGTAGCCTCACGTGGGACAGTCAGACAGATACGCAGTATTTT.

This chain connects TRBV19 to TRBJ1-4; 10 positions agree with TRBD1. Trimming removed 6 bases from V and 14 bases from J; junction bases left unmatched: 6. This CDR3 region has 12 residues. Germline CDR1 reads LNHDA; CDR2 reads SQIVND (reference sequence). The CDR3 region is CASSDRGRRLFF. CDR3 coding DNA: TGTGCCAGTAGCGACAGGGGGCGCCGCCTGTTTTTT. Based on the CDR3 plus reference TRBV19 and TRBJ1-4, the full variable domain is DGGITQSPKYLFRKEGQNVTLSCEQNLNHDAMYWYRQDPGQGLRLIYYSQIVNDFQKGDIAEGYSVSREKKESFPLTVTSAQKNPTAFYLCASSDRGRRLFFGSGTQLSVL.

This chain links TRBV27 with TRBJ2-7; D is uncertain. The CDR3 consists of 13 residues. V was pared by 3 bases and J by 3 bases, with 9 bases between. The germline CDR1 and CDR2 sequences are MNHEY and SMNVEV (reference sequence). The CDR3 coding sequence is TGTGCCAGCAGTTTTAAGGAGATCTACGAGCAGTACTTC. Translated: CASSFKEIYEQYF.

J is TRBJ1-6 and V is TRBV9; D is perhaps TRBD1 (5 bases). The CDR3 contains 14 residues. The ends were cut back, 3 bases at V and 6 bases at J, with 10 bases in the middle. Per germline, CDR1 SGDLS and CDR2 YYNGEE. CDR3 sequence: CASSAREGNSPLHF. In DNA form, the CDR3 reads TGTGCCAGCAGCGCCAGGGAGGGTAATTCACCCCTCCACTTT.

This clone has more than one count but fewer than ten. The V call is TRBV5-1, the J call TRBJ1-2, with 8 nucleotides matching TRBD1. The V gene end was trimmed by 1 base and the J gene end by 5 bases; junction bases not matched to a gene: 7. CDR3 length: 15 residues. In germline, CDR1 is SGHRS, CDR2 YFSETQ. CDR3 sequence: CASSLWGQDEYGYTF. As DNA, the CDR3 is TGCGCCAGCAGCTTGTGGGGACAGGATGAATATGGCTACACCTTC.